The rows below give T cell receptor beta chains drawn from one sample of a study of T cells in localized non-small cell lung cancer. TCRdb keeps only in-frame clones here, not all; method: immunoSEQ multiplex PCR. This sample carries 78,000 or so clones, just under 85% of them seen once, and the ten largest clones take roughly 3%. Sample: peripheral blood, taken before any cancer treatment. These receptors came from a man between 40 and 69 years old with stage I lung adenocarcinoma. Each CDR3 is given with its conserved first and last residue. The order of the fields is CDR3 protein, CDR3 DNA, clone size, V gene, J gene, D gene. D genes are given only for firm matches. Not all rows give a size; the values are once, few, many and, for expanded clones, a class.

CDR3: CASSGGPREQFF
DNA: TGTGCCAGCAGTGGTGGCCCCAGGGAGCAGTTCTTC
size: few
V: TRBV2
J: TRBJ2-1
D: -

CDR3: CASSPQETQYF
DNA: TGTGCCAGCAGCCCCCAAGAGACCCAGTACTTC
size: -
V: TRBV7-8
J: TRBJ2-5
D: -

CDR3: CASTRGGQETQYF
DNA: TGTGCCAGCACCCGAGGGGGTCAAGAGACCCAGTACTTC
size: -
V: TRBV2
J: TRBJ2-5
D: -

CDR3: CAWSVQGYEQYF
DNA: TGTGCCTGGAGTGTACAGGGATACGAGCAGTACTTC
size: -
V: TRBV30
J: TRBJ2-7
D: -

CDR3: CASSQDIDNEQFF
DNA: TGCGCCAGCAGCCAAGATATCGACAATGAGCAGTTCTTC
size: once
V: TRBV4-3
J: TRBJ2-1
D: -

CDR3: CASSESGGSNQPQHF
DNA: TGTGCCAGCAGCGAAAGTGGGGGAAGCAATCAGCCCCAGCATTTT
size: -
V: TRBV6-4
J: TRBJ1-5
D: -

CDR3: CASSEETQYF
DNA: TGTGCCAGCAGTGAAGAGACCCAGTACTTC
size: -
V: TRBV7-8
J: TRBJ2-5
D: -

CDR3: CASRGTGEAFF
DNA: TGTGCCAGCAGAGGGACAGGGGAAGCTTTCTTT
size: -
V: TRBV28
J: TRBJ1-1
D: TRBD1

CDR3: CASSFLAGWGYF
DNA: TGTGCCAGCAGCTTCTTAGCAGGGTGGGGCTACTTC
size: -
V: TRBV7-3
J: TRBJ2-4
D: -

CDR3: CASRKESGEQYF
DNA: TGTGCCAGCAGGAAGGAATCTGGCGAGCAGTACTTC
size: -
V: TRBV11-2
J: TRBJ2-7
D: -

CDR3: CASSPDSNQPQHF
DNA: TGTGCCAGCAGCCCGGACAGCAATCAGCCCCAGCATTTT
size: -
V: TRBV7-3
J: TRBJ1-5
D: -

CDR3: CASSYSGLVEQYF
DNA: TGTGCCAGCAGTTACTCGGGACTAGTAGAGCAGTATTTT
size: -
V: TRBV6-5
J: TRBJ2-3
D: TRBD2

CDR3: CASRFSTGSYEQYF
DNA: TGTGCCAGCAGATTTTCAACAGGATCCTACGAGCAGTACTTC
size: once
V: TRBV28
J: TRBJ2-7
D: -

CDR3: CASSRDRVRGEQFF
DNA: TGTGCCAGCAGTAGGGACAGGGTCAGAGGTGAGCAGTTCTTC
size: -
V: TRBV5-8
J: TRBJ2-1
D: TRBD1

CDR3: CASMRQVNEKLFF
DNA: TGTGCCAGCATGCGGCAGGTTAATGAAAAACTGTTTTTT
size: few
V: TRBV6-1
J: TRBJ1-4
D: -

CDR3: CASSLEPGTDTQYF
DNA: TGCGCCAGCAGCTTGGAACCGGGGACAGATACGCAGTATTTT
size: -
V: TRBV5-1
J: TRBJ2-3
D: -

CDR3: CASSLASTYPRDTQYF
DNA: TGCGCCAGCAGCTTGGCCTCGACTTACCCGAGGGATACGCAGTATTTT
size: -
V: TRBV5-1
J: TRBJ2-3
D: -

CDR3: CASSLEGSYTEAFF
DNA: TGTGCCAGCAGCTTGGAAGGGTCGTACACTGAAGCTTTCTTT
size: -
V: TRBV5-5
J: TRBJ1-1
D: -

CDR3: CASSRAQETQYF
DNA: TGCGCCAGCAGCCGGGCCCAAGAGACCCAGTACTTC
size: -
V: TRBV4-1
J: TRBJ2-5
D: -

CDR3: CASSSQGAEAFF
DNA: TGTGCCAGCAGCTCTCAGGGGGCTGAAGCTTTCTTT
size: -
V: TRBV11-2
J: TRBJ1-1
D: TRBD1

CDR3: CSVYMNTEAFF
DNA: TGCAGCGTTTACATGAACACTGAAGCTTTCTTT
size: once
V: TRBV29-1
J: TRBJ1-1
D: -

CDR3: CASIPRGDYTEAFF
DNA: TGTGCCAGCATCCCACGGGGGGATTACACTGAAGCTTTCTTT
size: -
V: TRBV6-1
J: TRBJ1-1
D: -

CDR3: CASSSPSGGVNTGELFF
DNA: TGTGCCAGCAGCTCTCCTAGCGGGGGGGTTAACACCGGGGAGCTGTTTTTT
size: -
V: TRBV7-2
J: TRBJ2-2
D: TRBD2

CDR3: CASSLVQGVEQFF
DNA: TGTGCCAGCAGTTTAGTACAGGGGGTTGAGCAGTTCTTC
size: -
V: TRBV6-5
J: TRBJ2-1
D: TRBD1

CDR3: CAWRGIISTDTQYF
DNA: TGTGCCTGGAGAGGGATTATTAGCACAGATACGCAGTATTTT
size: once
V: TRBV30
J: TRBJ2-3
D: -

CDR3: CSASGGRGTEAFF
DNA: TGCAGCGCCTCGGGGGGCCGGGGCACTGAAGCTTTCTTT
size: -
V: TRBV29-1
J: TRBJ1-1
D: -

CDR3: CASRYTSGRYEQYF
DNA: TGTGCCAGCAGGTATACTAGCGGGAGGTACGAGCAGTACTTC
size: -
V: TRBV11-2
J: TRBJ2-7
D: TRBD2

CDR3: CASSPTPDRNTEAFF
DNA: TGTGCCAGCAGCCCTACCCCGGACAGGAACACTGAAGCTTTCTTT
size: -
V: TRBV7-9
J: TRBJ1-1
D: -

CDR3: CAISERTGGEVHEQYF
DNA: TGTGCCATCAGTGAGAGGACAGGGGGAGAAGTACACGAGCAGTACTTC
size: -
V: TRBV10-3
J: TRBJ2-7
D: TRBD1

CDR3: CASSEASDFAEQYF
DNA: TGTGCCAGCAGTGAGGCTAGCGACTTTGCCGAGCAGTACTTC
size: few
V: TRBV6-1
J: TRBJ2-7
D: -

CDR3: CASSPGTQETQYF
DNA: TGCGCCAGCAGCCCCGGGACCCAAGAGACCCAGTACTTC
size: -
V: TRBV5-1
J: TRBJ2-5
D: -

CDR3: CASSLVVDHGTDTQYF
DNA: TGTGCCAGCAGCTTGGTGGTCGACCACGGCACAGATACGCAGTATTTT
size: -
V: TRBV5-4
J: TRBJ2-3
D: -

CDR3: CASSLSGGRPGELFF
DNA: TGTGCCAGCAGCTTGAGCGGGGGGCGTCCCGGGGAGCTGTTTTTT
size: -
V: TRBV5-4
J: TRBJ2-2
D: TRBD2

CDR3: CASSITSRRSTEAFF
DNA: TGTGCCAGTAGTATAACTTCGAGGCGGAGCACTGAAGCTTTCTTT
size: -
V: TRBV19
J: TRBJ1-1
D: -

CDR3: CASSPGTVGTEAFF
DNA: TGCGCCAGCAGCCCCGGGACGGTGGGGACTGAAGCTTTCTTT
size: -
V: TRBV5-1
J: TRBJ1-1
D: -

CDR3: CASSLGTGVYVETQYF
DNA: TGTGCCAGCAGCTTAGGGACAGGGGTTTACGTAGAGACCCAGTACTTC
size: -
V: TRBV7-9
J: TRBJ2-5
D: TRBD1

CDR3: CASRPAWSRESTDTQYF
DNA: TGTGCCAGCAGGCCAGCCTGGTCGCGGGAGAGCACAGATACGCAGTATTTT
size: -
V: TRBV28
J: TRBJ2-3
D: TRBD2

CDR3: CASSSGLRGYTF
DNA: TGCGCCAGCAGCTCTGGTCTGAGGGGCTACACCTTC
size: -
V: TRBV5-1
J: TRBJ1-2
D: -

CDR3: CASKSLMGNRGFADFTDTQYF
DNA: TGTGCCAGCAAATCACTCATGGGTAACAGGGGATTTGCCGACTTCACAGATACGCAGTATTTT
size: few
V: TRBV27
J: TRBJ2-3
D: TRBD1

CDR3: CASSLAGQQYNEQFF
DNA: TGTGCCAGCAGCCTCGCGGGACAGCAATACAATGAGCAGTTCTTC
size: -
V: TRBV11-3
J: TRBJ2-1
D: -

CDR3: CASSQGAGYTFNSPLHF
DNA: TGCGCCAGCAGCCAAGGGGCGGGCTATACCTTTAATTCACCCCTCCACTTT
size: -
V: TRBV4-1
J: TRBJ1-6
D: -

CDR3: CASSLGTGPYGYTF
DNA: TGCGCCAGCAGCCTAGGGACAGGGCCCTATGGCTACACCTTC
size: -
V: TRBV4-3
J: TRBJ1-2
D: TRBD1